Below, 10 T cell receptor beta chains from the same sample are listed, as sequenced in a study of T cell responses to AZD1222 COVID-19 vaccine. Sequenced by immunoSEQ multiplex PCR; TCRdb stores in-frame clones only, minus some. The table shows around 120,000 clones, with roughly 85% occurring only once. Sequencing used peripheral blood, obtained on day 0 of MenACWY control vaccination. The source of these receptors is an adult in good health.

This clone was seen just once. The chain is built from TRBV6-5 and TRBJ1-6, with D perhaps matching TRBD1 (5 bases). CDR3 length: 14 amino acids. Germline CDR1 is MNHEY and CDR2 is SVGAGI. V lost 6 bases, J lost 9 bases, and 15 bases lay in between. CDR3 sequence reads: CASSLHSGGSPLHF. CDR3 DNA: TGTGCCAGCAGCCTTCACTCCGGGGGTTCACCCCTCCACTTT.

The chain has TRBV5-1 and TRBJ2-3; unclear D gene. CDR3 size: 14 residues. The germline gives CDR1 SGHRS, CDR2 YFSETQ. The V end lost 7 bases, the J end lost 2 bases, and 14 bases lay between the germline ends. The CDR3 DNA follows: TGCGCCAGCTGGGATACACGGATCACAGATACGCAGTATTTT. It codes for CASWDTRITDTQYF.

V gene TRBV5-1 combines with J gene TRBJ1-1; D gene ambiguous. The CDR3 is made up of 13 amino acids. V lost 2 bases, J lost 10 bases, and 15 bases lay in between. Looked up from germline, CDR1 is SGHRS and CDR2 is YFSETQ. This CDR3 reads CASSLGLAPGAFF. In nucleotides, the CDR3 is TGCGCCAGCAGCTTAGGTCTGGCCCCGGGAGCTTTCTTT. The whole variable domain, filled in from reference TRBV5-1 and TRBJ1-1, reads KAGVTQTPRYLIKTRGQQVTLSCSPISGHRSVSWYQQTPGQGLQFLFEYFSETQRNKGNFPGRFSGRQFSNSRSEMNVSTLELGDSALYLCASSLGLAPGAFFGQGTRLTVV.

The V gene is TRBV28, the J gene TRBJ1-6; D ambiguous. CDR1 is MDHEN, CDR2 SYDVKM, per germline. The germline V and J ends were trimmed by 4 bases and 14 bases, with 12 bases remaining between them. The CDR3 totals 12 residues. This CDR3 is CASSSRQATLHF. The CDR3 DNA reads TGTGCCAGCAGTTCCCGGCAGGCGACCCTCCACTTT.

The genes are TRBV11-2 and TRBJ2-2; no clear D. Trimming took 2 bases from V and 2 from J, leaving 12 bases between them. Germline V gene lookup returns CDR1 SGHAT and CDR2 FQNNGV. The CDR3 runs 16 residues. The CDR3 DNA is TGTGCCAGCAGCTTACACCGGGTCCAAAACACCGGGGAGCTGTTTTTT. It is translated as CASSLHRVQNTGELFF.

The gene calls are TRBV28 and TRBJ2-7; D uncertain. The germline V gene encodes CDR1 MDHEN and CDR2 SYDVKM. The CDR3 totals 12 residues. V lost 6 bases and J lost 3, with 9 bases in between. This CDR3 is CASRQTLYEQYF. DNA of the CDR3: TGTGCCAGCAGACAGACCCTCTACGAGCAGTACTTC.

The CDR3 sequence: CASHSGRGSLSAGELFF. CDR3 in DNA: TGTGCCAGCCATTCGGGCAGAGGGAGTCTGAGCGCCGGGGAGCTGTTTTTT. The chain couples TRBV28 to TRBJ2-2; weak D call: TRBD2 (5 bases). V was shortened by 8 bases and J by 6 bases, with 25 bases between the two germline ends. Germline CDR1 reads MDHEN; CDR2 reads SYDVKM. This CDR3 has 17 residues.

This chain uses TRBV5-1 with TRBJ2-7; 12 nucleotides line up with TRBD2. This CDR3 region has 14 residues. Germline CDR1 and CDR2: SGHRS and YFSETQ. V lost 4 bases, J lost 6 bases, and 5 bases stayed unmatched. The CDR3: CASSPTSGSTEQYF. In DNA form, the CDR3 reads TGCGCCAGCAGCCCGACTAGCGGGAGCACCGAGCAGTACTTC.

This chain links TRBV27 with TRBJ2-7, with D perhaps being TRBD1 or TRBD2 (5 bases each). CDR3 length equals 12 residues. V was shortened by 8 bases and J by 2 bases, with 10 bases between the two germline ends. The germline V gene has CDR1 MNHEY and CDR2 SMNVEV (reference sequence). The CDR3 reads CASGTSTYEQYF. The CDR3 DNA follows: TGTGCCAGCGGGACGTCCACCTACGAGCAGTACTTC.

V and J are TRBV5-5 and TRBJ2-5; TRBD2 matches 8 bases. Trimming removed 0 bases from V and 3 bases from J; junction bases left unmatched: 1. The germline gives CDR1 SGHKS, CDR2 YYEKEE (reference sequence). The CDR3 has 14 residues. CDR3 DNA: TGTGCCAGCAGCTTGGTTAGCGGGGAAGAGACCCAGTACTTC. This encodes CASSLVSGEETQYF.